One sample yielded the 12 T cell receptor beta chains listed below, sequenced in a study of blood T cell repertoires in COVID-19. Clones were sequenced by immunoSEQ multiplex PCR, and TCRdb holds only the in-frame ones, with some missing. The table shows 330,000 or so clones, with around 90% occurring only once. Sequenced input: PBMCs or T cells enriched from blood (not recorded which). The receptors were sampled from a man younger than 40 who had recovered from COVID-19.

This chain joins TRBV6-5 and TRBJ2-7; 8 bases match TRBD1. Germline V CDR1 and CDR2: MNHEY, SVGAGI. V lost 4 bases, J lost 2 bases, and 4 bases stayed unmatched. CDR3 size: 14 residues. CDR3 sequence: CASSSGQAPYEQYF. CDR3 nucleotide sequence: TGTGCCAGCAGTTCGGGACAGGCTCCCTACGAGCAGTACTTC.

V and J are TRBV10-3 and TRBJ2-2; 9 nucleotides match TRBD2. CDR3 length equals 14 residues. The V and J ends lost 4 bases and 6 bases, in that order; junction bases with no gene match: 3. Germline CDR1 reads ENHRY; CDR2 reads SYGVKD. The CDR3 nucleotides are TGTGCCATCAGTGGGACTAGCGCTGCCGGGGAGCTGTTTTTT. Translating gives CAISGTSAAGELFF.

CDR3 protein: CASTPFAGTEETQYF. CDR3 in DNA: TGCGCCAGCACACCTTTTGCCGGGACAGAAGAGACCCAGTACTTC. V is TRBV5-1 and J is TRBJ2-5; 7 bases map to TRBD1. CDR3 length: 15 amino acids. After removal of 6 bases from V and 3 bases from J, the junction contained 11 bases not matched to a gene. The V gene's germline CDR1 is SGHRS and CDR2 YFSETQ.

The table lists this clone with a count of one. The J gene is TRBJ2-7, the V gene TRBV27, with TRBD1 matching over 7 bases. Trimming removed 6 bases from V and 2 bases from J; junction bases left unmatched: 7. The CDR3 consists of 14 residues. Germline V gives CDR1 MNHEY, CDR2 SMNVEV (reference sequence). CDR3 amino acids: CASSAGTDPYEQYF. The CDR3 DNA follows: TGTGCCAGCAGCGCCGGGACAGACCCCTACGAGCAGTACTTC.

The chain combines TRBV7-8 with TRBJ2-3; 14 positions agree with TRBD2. With V trimmed by 4 bases and J by 4 bases, 10 bases remained unmatched. This CDR3 contains 18 residues. Germline assignment: CDR1 SGHVS and CDR2 FQNEAQ. CDR3 in DNA: TGTGCCAGCAGCTCAGGGACTAGCGGGGGCGCGGGACCAGATACGCAGTATTTT. It codes for CASSSGTSGGAGPDTQYF. Filled out from reference TRBV7-8 and TRBJ2-3, the complete variable domain reads GAGVSQSPRYKVAKRGQDVALRCDPISGHVSLFWYQQALGQGPEFLTYFQNEAQLDKSGLPSDRFFAERPEGSVSTLKIQRTQQEDSAVYLCASSSGTSGGAGPDTQYFGPGTRLTVL.

This rearrangement joins TRBV6-4 to TRBJ1-1, with D possibly being TRBD1 (5 bases). The CDR3 has 13 residues. Germline-derived CDR1 and CDR2 are MRHNA and SNTAGT. Deletions cut 5 bases from V and 0 bases from J, with 7 bases between. The CDR3: CASSQQVNTEAFF. The CDR3 nucleotides are TGTGCCAGCAGTCAACAGGTGAACACTGAAGCTTTCTTT.

The rearrangement joins TRBV18 to TRBJ2-5; 7 nucleotides agree with TRBD2. V trimming: 3 bases; J trimming: 5 bases; junction bases outside the gene matches: 9. Germline-derived CDR1 and CDR2 are KGHSH and LQKENI. The CDR3 totals 15 residues. The CDR3 reads CASSPRAGPGETQYF. The CDR3 DNA reads TGTGCCAGCTCACCGCGAGCGGGGCCCGGGGAGACCCAGTACTTC.

V is TRBV10-3 and J is TRBJ1-5; D remains unclear. Germline V gene lookup returns CDR1 ENHRY and CDR2 SYGVKD. V dropped 7 bases and J dropped 6 bases, with 13 bases sitting between them. The length of the CDR3 is 13 residues. The CDR3 loop reads CAINTDGGQPQHF. Here the CDR3 DNA reads TGTGCCATCAACACCGACGGAGGTCAGCCCCAGCATTTT.

V gene TRBV14 combines with J gene TRBJ2-3; 7 bases are shared with TRBD2. The CDR3 consists of 16 residues. CDR1 is SGHDN and CDR2 is FVKESK in the germline V gene. V lost 1 base to trimming and J lost 9 bases; unmatched junction nucleotides: 13. CDR3 nucleotide sequence: TGTGCCAGCAGCCAAGGGGGGGGACTAACCTCGGGAACGCAGTATTTT. Translation gives CASSQGGGLTSGTQYF.

The rearrangement joins TRBV2 to TRBJ2-5; D is possibly TRBD2 (5 bases). The CDR3 is made up of 15 amino acids. Germline CDR1 reads SNHLY; CDR2 reads FYNNEI. Trimming removed 3 bases at V and 4 bases at J, with 15 bases between. CDR3 sequence (DNA): TGTGCCAGCAGTGATATTGAGGACTCGAGAGAGACCCAGTACTTC. Translated: CASSDIEDSRETQYF. The full variable domain, completed using reference TRBV2 and TRBJ2-5, is EPEVTQTPSHQVTQMGQEVILRCVPISNHLYFYWYRQILGQKVEFLVSFYNNEISEKSEIFDDQFSVERPDGSNFTLKIRSTKLEDSAMYFCASSDIEDSRETQYFGPGTRLLVL.

The chain has TRBV27 and TRBJ2-1, with D maybe TRBD1 (5 bases). CDR1 MNHEY and CDR2 SMNVEV come from the germline V gene (reference sequence). The CDR3 has 14 amino acids. Trimming shortened V by 5 bases and J by 2 bases, and 10 bases separated the two germline ends. CDR3 coding DNA: TGTGCCAGCAGTCCAGGGAACACCTACAATGAGCAGTTCTTC. Amino acid sequence: CASSPGNTYNEQFF.

The rearrangement links TRBV7-8 to TRBJ1-1; D remains unclear. This CDR3 spans 12 amino acids. Germline CDR1 reads SGHVS; CDR2 reads FQNEAQ. The V end lost 1 base, the J end lost 3 bases, and 3 bases lay between the germline ends. In nucleotides, the CDR3 is TGTGCCAGCAGCTTAGTCTACACTGAAGCTTTCTTT. Amino acids: CASSLVYTEAFF.